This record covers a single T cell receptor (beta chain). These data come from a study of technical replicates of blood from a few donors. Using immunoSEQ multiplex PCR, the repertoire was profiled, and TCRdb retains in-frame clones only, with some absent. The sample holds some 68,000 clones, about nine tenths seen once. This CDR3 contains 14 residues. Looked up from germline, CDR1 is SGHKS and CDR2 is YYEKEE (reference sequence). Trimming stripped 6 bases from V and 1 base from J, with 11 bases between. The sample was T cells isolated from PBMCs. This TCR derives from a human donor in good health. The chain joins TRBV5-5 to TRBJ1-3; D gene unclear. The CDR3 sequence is CASILPGSGNTIYF. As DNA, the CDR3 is TGTGCCAGCATCCTTCCGGGGTCTGGAAACACCATATATTTT.